The 10 T cell receptor beta chains reported below all come from one sample, sequenced in a study of blood T cell repertoires in COVID-19 (dated by TCRdb to 2018 to 2020). The library was made by the immunoSEQ multiplex PCR assay. The table was pulled from immuneACCESS by TCRdb, which kept in-frame rearrangements only. Such tables lose some clones; where checked, under half of the loss comes from unresolved V genes, and the rest has no known cause. The table for this sample lists some 290,000 clones; around nine tenths of them were counted only once. The top ten clones comprise around 11% of the sample. Sequenced sample: peripheral blood. The receptor set was obtained from a woman between 25 and 40 years old with COVID-19, enrolled during active disease.

V is TRBV30 and J is TRBJ2-7; TRBD2 aligns across 12 bases. Germline V CDR1 and CDR2: GTSNPN, SVGIG (reference sequence). V was clipped by 5 bases and J by 4 bases; unmatched bases: 0. The CDR3 loop spans 12 amino acids. CDR3 sequence (DNA): TGTGCCTGGGGACTAGCGGGATACGAGCAGTACTTC. Its protein product is CAWGLAGYEQYF.

V gene TRBV6-2 or TRBV6-3 combines with J gene TRBJ2-3; D is unresolved. The CDR3 contains 14 residues. Germline V gene sequence: CDR1 MNHEY, CDR2 SVGEGT. The V gene lost 4 bases and the J gene lost 6 bases, with 14 bases spanning the gap. The CDR3 nucleotides read TGTGCCAGCAGTTCCCGCTTCACGGTGGATACGCAGTATTTT. Protein: CASSSRFTVDTQYF.

The J gene is TRBJ2-7, the V gene TRBV4-2; D perhaps matches TRBD2 (7 bases). This CDR3 is 17 amino acids long. Trimming pared 0 bases from V and 5 bases from J, leaving 20 bases between. In germline, CDR1 is LGHNA, CDR2 YNFKEQ. CDR3 protein: CASSQDPRGEGFHEQYF. Written as DNA, the CDR3 is TGTGCCAGCAGCCAAGATCCAAGGGGGGAGGGCTTTCACGAGCAGTACTTC.

On this clone: Other DNA sequences in the same sample also yield this CDR3. The V gene is TRBV5-1, the J gene TRBJ2-5; TRBD1 matches at 7 bases. Unmatched junction bases numbered 8, after V lost 4 bases and J lost 5 bases. CDR1 is SGHRS, CDR2 YFSETQ, per germline. This CDR3 contains 14 residues. CDR3 sequence: CASSLGQLRETQYF. The DNA of the CDR3 is TGCGCCAGCAGCCTGGGACAGTTGCGGGAGACCCAGTACTTC.

CDR3: CASSLGHEQYF. DNA for the CDR3: TGTGCCAGCAGTCTGGGGCACGAGCAGTACTTC. V is TRBV6-5 and J is TRBJ2-7, with D possibly TRBD1 on 5 matching bases. CDR3 length: 11 residues. Germline-derived CDR1 and CDR2 are MNHEY and SVGAGI. V was cut by 5 bases and J by 5 bases, with 7 bases left in between.

The chain employs TRBV10-3 and TRBJ2-2, with TRBD1 as a possible D gene (6 bases). Germline V gives CDR1 ENHRY, CDR2 SYGVKD. Trimming cost V 7 bases and J 0 bases, with 9 bases left between them. The CDR3 extends over 14 amino acids. The CDR3 loop reads CAINQGPNTGELFF. CDR3 bases: TGTGCCATCAACCAGGGGCCGAACACCGGGGAGCTGTTTTTT.

The V gene is TRBV5-4, the J gene TRBJ1-1; 7 bases are a match to TRBD1. The CDR3 extends over 14 amino acids. V gave up 3 bases and J gave up 1 base; unmatched junction bases: 3. Germline CDR1 and CDR2: SGHNT and YYREEE (reference sequence). Here the CDR3 reads CASSSRTGNTEAFF. In nucleotides, the CDR3 is TGTGCCAGCAGCTCCCGGACAGGGAACACTGAAGCTTTCTTT.

In its sample, this clone was seen a few times. The chain uses TRBV12-3 or TRBV12-4 and TRBJ1-2; D is unresolved. V was shortened by 1 base and J by 5 bases, with 5 bases between the two germline ends. The CDR3 runs 12 residues. In DNA, the CDR3 is TGTGCCAGCAGTTTAGGGGAGTATGGCTACACCTTC. Translated: CASSLGEYGYTF.

The table lists this clone with a count of one. CDR3 bases: TGCAGTGCTAGTCGGGGCGGGAGGGCCGTAAATGAGCAGTTCTTC. This gives the protein CSASRGGRAVNEQFF. The chain links TRBV20-1 to TRBJ2-1, with 9 bases identical to TRBD2. This CDR3 comprises 15 residues. The germline V gene encodes CDR1 DFQATT and CDR2 SNEGSKA (reference sequence). V lost 3 bases to trimming and J lost 7 bases; unmatched junction nucleotides: 10.

The J gene is TRBJ2-3, the V gene TRBV2; possible D gene TRBD2, 6 bases. The V and J ends lost 10 bases and 7 bases respectively, with 18 bases between them. This CDR3 region has 13 residues. Germline-derived CDR1 and CDR2 are SNHLY and FYNNEI. CDR3 sequence reads: CATQAGLRNTQYF. In DNA, the CDR3 is TGTGCCACCCAGGCGGGGTTACGAAATACGCAGTATTTT.